This T cell receptor beta chain is from a study of response to subunit inactivated influenza vaccine. Germline CDR1 DFQATT, CDR2 SNEGSKA (reference sequence). The V gene lost 2 bases and the J gene lost 8 bases, with 14 bases spanning the gap. CDR3 size: 13 residues. This clonotype came up a few times. TCRdb re-derived calls from the RT-PCR reads in MiXCR, one entry per CDR3 protein. The data contain about 800,000 distinct CDR3 sequences, 21% of them seen just once; the ten biggest clones take up roughly a tenth. Sequenced material: PBMCs from blood, taken 5 days after vaccination. This clonotype originated in a man aged 50 to 60 who received an inactivated influenza vaccine. The chain joins TRBV20-1 to TRBJ2-3; D gene uncertain. CDR3 nucleotides: TGCAGTGCTAGAATTATTGGGTTCGGTACGCAGTATTTT. Protein: CSARIIGFGTQYF.